Below, one T cell receptor beta chain is given with its context. The antigen remains unidentified. The study made its TRB cDNA libraries by 5' RACE, adding UMI labels. TCRdb reprocessed the 5' RACE reads, keeping one entry per CDR3 protein, no DNA. This sample's table has roughly 120,000 distinct CDR3 sequences. This specimen comes from a study of CXCR3-negative and CXCR3-positive naive CD8 T cells. Study-wide findings and caveats: CXCR3-expressing naive cells carried TRB CDR3s more hydrophobic than those of CXCR3-negative naive cells.

The germline CDR1 and CDR2 sequences are SQVTM and ANQGSEA. The CDR3 runs 14 residues. This receptor was identified in a human donor in good health. Some clones in this sample may be carry-over from other donors' samples. The sequencing input was naive CXCR3+ CD8+ T cells from blood. As to subset: CD45RO-CCR7+CD27+CD95- naive CD8+ T cells expressing CXCR3 (TNR3+). This sequence joins TRBV29-1 and TRBJ2-1; as DNA is missing, the TRBD1 call by TCRdb cannot be tested. Here the CDR3 reads CSVSGTGEANEQFF.